This is a list of T cell receptor beta chains from one sample in a study of shared clonotypes between healthy human individuals. Some clones are missing from TCRdb's copy, which holds only in-frame ones; the method was immunoSEQ multiplex PCR. The table has hundreds of thousands of clones, over 65% seen once. Sample: memory CD4+ T cells sorted from blood. These receptors came from a woman aged 25 to 45 in good health. Each CDR3 is given without its conserved first and last residue.

v_gene	CDR3aa
TRBV5-6	ASSFRGGSNEQF
TRBV2	ASSGGPWGTAYEQY
TRBV5-1	ASSRGLAGPYEQY
TRBV9	ASSLRWDEQF
TRBV7-3	ASSLTTGKDTEAF
TRBV2	ASSGTLTMVAQH
TRBV10-3	AISESGGKGQPQH
TRBV5-4	ASSPGQGSPQF
TRBV25-1	ASRDRGASTDTQY
TRBV5-1	ASSSDSWSYNEQF
TRBV14	ASSFGRWADTQY
TRBV6-1	ASRVRPTSNQPQH
TRBV10-2	ASRLEGLARETQY
TRBV29-1	SVAGLAKGGNEQF
TRBV9	ASSPRQGRVNTEAF
TRBV11-2	ASSLIGQAEAF
TRBV5-5	ASSPPRDRGTDTQY
TRBV18	ASSLGTGGGDEQY
TRBV6-4	ASSEGREGNEQF
TRBV5-4	ASSLGQGNTGELF
TRBV6-6	ASSPDGVSGNTIY
TRBV10-3	AISRTGSYEQY
TRBV10-3	AISGALTGGVDEQY
TRBV30	AWSVLGTGELF
TRBV28	ASSQLQGARTAKNIQY
TRBV28	ASTAGGNYGNEQY
TRBV19	ASSKGRGGSDTQY
TRBV5-1	ASSLEATYSYEQY
TRBV18	ASSPGTVEETQY
TRBV15	ATSSLVAENTDTQY
TRBV5-1	ASSFGGGDTQY
TRBV19	ASIGGNQETQY
TRBV28	ASSPGGTVGTYEQY
TRBV28	ASSLTAVGGEQY
TRBV19	ASSIGGTGFTGELF
TRBV7-7	ASSPVAGELF
TRBV29-1	SVSSGANVLT
TRBV2	ASTKPPSGLGEQF
TRBV6-5	ARSDQGQQETQY
TRBV21-1	ASSKVELAGGNTGELF
TRBV5-1	ASSWDRENSYEQY